This T cell receptor (beta chain) came from a study of PD-1 blockade in classical Hodgkin lymphoma (TCRdb year 2020). About the investigation overall: Nivolumab dosing was 3 mg/kg intravenously every 2 weeks, continuing until either disease progression or unacceptable toxicity. The study used TCR beta sequencing and CyTOF to define a peripheral blood immune signature of response to PD-1 blockade in classical Hodgkin lymphoma.

CDR1 and CDR2 are read off the germline V gene as ENHRY and SYGVKD. Trimming accounts for 6 bases at V and 2 bases at J, while the number of junction bases matched to no gene is 8. The CDR3 has 17 amino acids, counting the end cysteine and phenylalanine. Only CDR3 DNA remains: 51 bases, in frame from the first base. As concerns this clone: The antigen this receptor binds is unknown. Per-nucleotide qualities are absent, and no much larger clonotype sits a single base away.

The sample's time point, from its label and the paper: cycle 1 day 1 (C1D1), immediately before nivolumab initiation. All trial patients had relapsed after autologous stem cell transplantation, with cohorts A, B and C differing in prior brentuximab vedotin exposure. The trial cohort comprised some 60 patients with relapsed/refractory classical Hodgkin lymphoma whose best overall responses were complete response, partial response or progressive disease. In the multi-cohort phase II CheckMate 205 trial, trial patients received single-agent nivolumab. An independent review committee assessed best overall response by applying the 2007 International Working Group response criteria. PBMCs from the trial were collected at three points: immediately before nivolumab initiation (C1D1), and during therapy at cycle 2 day 1 and cycle 4 day 1. Peripheral blood was collected in 8 mL Vacutainer Cell Preparation Tubes, from which PBMCs were isolated by centrifugation and then cryopreserved.

The Qiagen DNeasy kit was used to extract genomic DNA both from unsorted PBMCs and from the negatively selected CD4+ and CD8+ fractions. Amplification of TCR beta CDR3 regions was done by immunoSEQ multiplex PCR with primers that anneal to V and J segments. A synthetic immune receptor repertoire was used to minimize amplification bias, and any remaining bias was removed computationally after sequencing. Processing in the source paper ran as follows. Custom Python scripts were used to quantify repertoire diversity as the Shannon entropy index. Unsorted, CD4+ and CD8+ repertoires were examined separately, except in combined analyses, for which CD4+ and CD8+ sequences were merged in silico. A clone was considered expanded if an increase in frequency of at least 2-fold after treatment relative to C1D1 was found, and a pseudocount of 0.5 was applied to clones undetected at baseline. Clones with 0 or 1 copy at C1D1 were classified as singleton clones, and clones with 2 or more copies were classified as non-singleton clones. Clones expanded in unsorted samples were assigned a CD4+, CD8+ or unknown annotation through matching of protein sequences in sorted samples from the same patient. Diversity changes from C1D1 to C4D1 were tested in paired samples using Wilcoxon tests. What TCRdb holds here is the immuneACCESS table cut down to in-frame rearrangements. Part of the clones is not present; checked against another copy, under half of the missing clones reflect an unresolved V gene, and the others are unexplained. V and J calls and clone size follow that table, whereas D and trimming were derived from the DNA. This sample comprises about 13,000 clones, around 80% of them detected only once. The top ten constitute roughly 24% of the sample.

Summary of the overall study and its limitations: The study was restricted to a single clinical trial cohort, and the causes of repertoire differences, possibly disease activity or prior therapy, were left undefined. Trial patients with a complete response had baseline diversity similar to that of newly diagnosed patients, while partial responders and progressors had significantly lower diversity. Patients starting nivolumab less than 1 year after ASCT had lower diversity and were excluded from later analyses to avoid confounding by immune reconstitution. A significant rise by C4D1 was seen in CD4+ but not CD8+ TCR diversity (p=0.0027 vs p=0.16), with the rise being most apparent in complete responders (p=0.02). Newly diagnosed patients were reported to have lower baseline TCR diversity than healthy donors, and relapsed/refractory patients were reported to have lower baseline TCR diversity still.

The rearrangement joined TRBV10-3 to TRBJ2-1, with TRBD2 matching 12 junction bases. The origin of this receptor is a human donor with classical Hodgkin lymphoma. This specimen was peripheral blood mononuclear cells (PBMCs), taken at baseline. CDR3 protein: CAISSSGGASTYNEQFF. The DNA reads as follows: TGTGCCATCAGCTCTAGCGGGGGGGCTTCAACCTACAATGAGCAGTTCTTC.